This T cell receptor (beta chain) was retrieved from a study of T cells in Graves' hyperthyroidism and ophthalmopathy. Study-wide points: Through a model of 13 V-J features, ophthalmopathy was separated from stable hyperthyroidism. The model identified upcoming ophthalmopathy a median about 7.1 months ahead of onset.

RNA transcripts were the template for amplifying TCR beta CDR3 regions. Carried out on the TCR CDR3, a first-round RT-PCR used the HTBI primer set. MiXCR, run by TCRdb on the multiplex PCR reads, gives a single entry per CDR3 protein. The data contain around 690,000 distinct CDR3 sequences, 17% of them singletons. This clonotype was recorded many times. Its specificity is unknown. Hyperthyroidism of Graves' type that showed no ophthalmopathy progression within 18 months was stable. PBMCs were derived from about 9.1 ml fresh peripheral blood. The CDR3 is 16 residues long. Germline CDR1 is LNHDA and CDR2 is SQIVND (reference sequence). Trimming shortened V by 5 bases and J by 9 bases, and 20 bases separated the two germline ends.

The V call is TRBV19, the J call TRBJ1-6, with D tentatively TRBD1 (5 bases). Sequenced sample: blood. The clonotype originates from a man aged 50 to 59 with Graves' hyperthyroidism. CDR3 sequence reads: CASSSGPPLDTSPLHF. The CDR3 DNA sequence: TGTGCCAGTAGTTCGGGACCGCCTCTTGATACTTCACCCCTCCACTTT. Variable domain in full (rest from reference TRBV19 and TRBJ1-6): DGGITQSPKYLFRKEGQNVTLSCEQNLNHDAMYWYRQDPGQGLRLIYYSQIVNDFQKGDIAEGYSVSREKKESFPLTVTSAQKNPTAFYLCASSSGPPLDTSPLHFGNGTRLTVT.